A single T cell receptor (beta chain) is shown here with its context. The data stem from a study of blood T cell repertoires in COVID-19. About the study: Acute and convalescent COVID-19 specimens originated in the United States, Italy and Spain. PBMCs, B-cell-depleted T cells, or T cells were the source of the cDNA or gDNA that made up the material.

Germline-derived CDR1 and CDR2 are SGHTS and YDEGEE. V gave up 3 bases and J gave up 7 bases; unmatched junction bases: 8. The CDR3 totals 14 residues. Original data processing: Amplified reference gene primers provided the basis for estimating nucleated cell counts. The protocol was immunoSEQ multiplex PCR, while the TCRdb copy is restricted to in-frame clones and leaves out a portion. The DNA gave D and trimming, while V, J and clone size come from that table. The data contain approximately 300,000 clones, more than 70% of them singletons. The V and J genes are TRBV5-8 and TRBJ1-1; 8 nucleotides agree with TRBD1. This receptor was obtained from a woman aged 45-60 years with acute or convalescent COVID-19. The sample taken for sequencing was peripheral blood. CDR3 in amino acids: CASSWTGFQVEAFF. The CDR3 DNA follows: TGTGCCAGCAGCTGGACAGGGTTTCAAGTTGAAGCTTTCTTT.